This T cell receptor beta chain was recorded in a study of vaccination effects on CD4 cells after COVID-19. Germline CDR1 is SGHRS and CDR2 is YFSETQ. Trimming took off 1 base at V and 4 bases at J, with 11 bases between the two ends. This CDR3 region has 14 residues. About this clone itself: Its antigen is not identified.

ViraFEST expansion of antigen-specific CD4+ T cells with viral peptide pools preceded sequencing. At the end of about ten days of culture, CD4+ T cells were isolated. Each participant received a vaccine that was either BNT162b2 or mRNA-1273, given as two doses. Clones were read by immunoSEQ multiplex PCR, and TCRdb kept only the in-frame ones, dropping some. The table lists about 28,000 clones, around 67% of them singletons. The source is a human donor who received a COVID-19 vaccine. V is TRBV5-1 and J is TRBJ1-1; maybe TRBD1 (6 bases). Sequenced material: CD4+ T cells from PBMCs cultured with HCoV-NL63 spike peptides, taken after COVID-19 vaccination. The CDR3, as DNA: TGCGCCAGCAGCTTGACCCCAGGGGCCACTGAAGCTTTCTTT. Its protein product is CASSLTPGATEAFF.